This T cell receptor beta chain was sequenced during a study of CXCR3-negative and CXCR3-positive naive CD8 T cells. General study points: Cryopreserved cells showed partially decreased CXCR3 expression, and most assays used fresh PBMCs. TRB CDR3s of CXCR3-positive naive cells were more hydrophobic than those of CXCR3-negative naive cells.

About this clonotype itself: Its specificity is not known.

With UMI labels, 5' RACE was used to prepare the TRB cDNA libraries. One entry per CDR3 protein, without DNA, is what TCRdb gives after re-calling the 5' RACE reads. Its table lists under 150,000 distinct CDR3 sequences. This clonotype was sampled from a human donor in good health. Some clones in this sample may be carry-over from other donors' samples. Sequencing used naive CXCR3+ CD8+ T cells from blood. Subset specified: CD45RO-CCR7+CD27+CD95- naive CD8+ T cells expressing CXCR3 (TNR3+).

Here the CDR3 reads CASSPGVGSYGYTF. The chain combines TRBV4-2 with TRBJ1-2. Germline V CDR1 and CDR2: LGHNA, YNFKEQ. The CDR3 spans 14 residues.